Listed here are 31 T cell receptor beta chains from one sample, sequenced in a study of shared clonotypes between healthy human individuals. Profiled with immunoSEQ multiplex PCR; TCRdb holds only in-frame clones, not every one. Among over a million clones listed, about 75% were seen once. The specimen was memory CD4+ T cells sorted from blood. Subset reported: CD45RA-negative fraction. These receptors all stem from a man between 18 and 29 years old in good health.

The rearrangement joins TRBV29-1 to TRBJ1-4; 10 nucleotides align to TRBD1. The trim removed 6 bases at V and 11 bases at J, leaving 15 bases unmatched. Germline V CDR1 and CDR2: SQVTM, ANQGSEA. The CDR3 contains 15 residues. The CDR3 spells CSVQPDRGRADKLFF. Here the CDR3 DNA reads TGCAGCGTCCAACCTGACAGGGGGCGCGCTGACAAACTGTTTTTT.

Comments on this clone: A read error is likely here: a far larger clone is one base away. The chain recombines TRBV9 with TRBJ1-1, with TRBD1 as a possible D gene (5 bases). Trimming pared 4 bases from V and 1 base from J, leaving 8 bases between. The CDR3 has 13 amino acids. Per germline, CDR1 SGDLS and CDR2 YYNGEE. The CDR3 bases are TGTGCCAGCAGCTACCAGGGGAACACTGAAGCTTTCTTT. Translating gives CASSYQGNTEAFF.

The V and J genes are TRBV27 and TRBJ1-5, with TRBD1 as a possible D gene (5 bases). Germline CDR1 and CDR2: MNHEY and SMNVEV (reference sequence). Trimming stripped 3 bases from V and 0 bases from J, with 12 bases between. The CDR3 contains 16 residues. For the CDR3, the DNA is TGTGCCAGCAGTTTCCCTGGACACAATAGCAATCAGCCCCAGCATTTT. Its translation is CASSFPGHNSNQPQHF.

CDR3 sequence: CASSLSWTYEQYF. For the CDR3, the DNA is TGTGCCAGCAGTTTATCCTGGACCTACGAGCAGTACTTC. The rearrangement links TRBV27 to TRBJ2-7; D uncertain. V dropped 0 bases and J dropped 2 bases, with 5 bases sitting between them. The CDR3 is 13 amino acids. From germline, CDR1 is MNHEY and CDR2 SMNVEV (reference sequence).

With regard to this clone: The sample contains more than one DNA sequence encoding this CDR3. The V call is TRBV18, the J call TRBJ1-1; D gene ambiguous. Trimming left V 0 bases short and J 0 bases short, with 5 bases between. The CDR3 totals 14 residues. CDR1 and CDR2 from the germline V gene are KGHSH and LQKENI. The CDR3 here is CASSPPVMNTEAFF. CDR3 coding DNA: TGTGCCAGCTCACCACCAGTCATGAACACTGAAGCTTTCTTT.

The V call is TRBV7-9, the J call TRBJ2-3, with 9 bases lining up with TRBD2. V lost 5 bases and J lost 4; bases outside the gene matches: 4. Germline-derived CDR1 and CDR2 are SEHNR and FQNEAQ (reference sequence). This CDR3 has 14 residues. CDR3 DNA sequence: TGTGCCAGCAGCCATATAGCGGGAGCAGATACGCAGTATTTT. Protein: CASSHIAGADTQYF.

The CDR3 coding sequence is TGTGCCAGCAGCTGGGACAGGACCTCCTACAATGAGCAGTTCTTC. Amino acids: CASSWDRTSYNEQFF. The chain combines TRBV5-8 with TRBJ2-1, with 8 bases fitting TRBD1. Germline lookup yields CDR1 SGHTS and CDR2 YDEGEE. The CDR3 extends over 15 amino acids. V was pared by 3 bases and J by 0 bases, with 2 bases of the junction left unmatched.

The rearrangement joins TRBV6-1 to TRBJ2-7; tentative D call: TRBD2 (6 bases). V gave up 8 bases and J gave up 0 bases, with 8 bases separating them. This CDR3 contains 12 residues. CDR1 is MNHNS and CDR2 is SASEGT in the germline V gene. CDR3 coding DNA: TGTGCCAGCTGGGGGGACTCCTACGAGCAGTACTTC. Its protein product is CASWGDSYEQYF.

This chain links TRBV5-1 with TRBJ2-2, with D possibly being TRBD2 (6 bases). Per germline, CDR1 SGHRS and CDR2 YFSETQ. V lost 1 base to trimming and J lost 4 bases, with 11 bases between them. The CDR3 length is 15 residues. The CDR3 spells CASSLNPGSTGELFF. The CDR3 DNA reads TGCGCCAGCAGCTTGAATCCCGGGAGCACCGGGGAGCTGTTTTTT.

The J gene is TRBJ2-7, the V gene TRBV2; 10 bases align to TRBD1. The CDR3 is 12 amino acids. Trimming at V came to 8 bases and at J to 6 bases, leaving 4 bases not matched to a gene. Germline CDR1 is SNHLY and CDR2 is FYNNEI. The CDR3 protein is CASFGQGGEQYF. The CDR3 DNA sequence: TGTGCCAGCTTCGGACAGGGGGGCGAGCAGTACTTC.

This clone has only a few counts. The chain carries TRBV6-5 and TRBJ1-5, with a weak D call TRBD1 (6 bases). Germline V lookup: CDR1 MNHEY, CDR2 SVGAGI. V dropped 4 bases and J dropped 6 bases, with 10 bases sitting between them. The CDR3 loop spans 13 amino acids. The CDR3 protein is CASSLGASQPQHF. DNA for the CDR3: TGTGCCAGCAGTTTGGGGGCAAGTCAGCCCCAGCATTTT.

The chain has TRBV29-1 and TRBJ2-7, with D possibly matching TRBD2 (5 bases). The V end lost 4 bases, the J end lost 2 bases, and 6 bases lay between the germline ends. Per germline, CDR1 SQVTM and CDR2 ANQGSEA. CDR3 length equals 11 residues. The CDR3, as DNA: TGCAGCGTTGGAGGGACCTACGAGCAGTACTTC. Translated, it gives CSVGGTYEQYF.

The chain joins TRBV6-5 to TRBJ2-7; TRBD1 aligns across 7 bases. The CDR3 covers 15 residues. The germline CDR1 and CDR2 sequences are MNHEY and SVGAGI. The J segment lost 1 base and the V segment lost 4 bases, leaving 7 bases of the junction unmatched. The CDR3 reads CASSFLPGQSYEQYF. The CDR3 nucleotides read TGTGCCAGCAGTTTCCTACCGGGACAGTCCTACGAGCAGTACTTC.

The CDR3 DNA reads TGTGCCACCAGCAGGACGGATACTAATGAAAAACTGTTTTTT. Its translation: CATSRTDTNEKLFF. The V gene is TRBV15, the J gene TRBJ1-4, with unresolved D. V was clipped by 3 bases and J by 2 bases, with 7 bases between them. CDR1 and CDR2 (germline): LNHNV, YYDKDF (reference sequence). The CDR3 extends over 14 amino acids.

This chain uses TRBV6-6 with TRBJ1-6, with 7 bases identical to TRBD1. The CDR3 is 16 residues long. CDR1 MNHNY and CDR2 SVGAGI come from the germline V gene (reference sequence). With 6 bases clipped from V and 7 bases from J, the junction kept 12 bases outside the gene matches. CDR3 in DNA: TGTGCCAGCAGCCTAACCGACAGGGTCGGGAATTCACCCCTCCACTTT. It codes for CASSLTDRVGNSPLHF.

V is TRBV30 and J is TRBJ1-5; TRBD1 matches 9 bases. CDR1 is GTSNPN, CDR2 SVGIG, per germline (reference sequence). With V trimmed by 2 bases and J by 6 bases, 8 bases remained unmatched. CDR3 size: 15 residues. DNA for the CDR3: TGTGCCTGGAGTACCCCGGGACAGGGTAGTCAGCCCCAGCATTTT. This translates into CAWSTPGQGSQPQHF.

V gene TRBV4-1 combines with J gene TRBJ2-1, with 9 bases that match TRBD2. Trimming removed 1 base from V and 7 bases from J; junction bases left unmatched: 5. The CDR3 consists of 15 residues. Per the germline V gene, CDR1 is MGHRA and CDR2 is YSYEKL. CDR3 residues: CASSQAPSGVNEQFF. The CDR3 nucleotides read TGCGCCAGCAGCCAAGCTCCTAGCGGGGTAAATGAGCAGTTCTTC.

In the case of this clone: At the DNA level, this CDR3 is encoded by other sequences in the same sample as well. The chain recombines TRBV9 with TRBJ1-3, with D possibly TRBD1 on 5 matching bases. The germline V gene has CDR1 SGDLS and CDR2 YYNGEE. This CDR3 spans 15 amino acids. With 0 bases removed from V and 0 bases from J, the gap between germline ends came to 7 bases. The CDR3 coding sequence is TGTGCCAGCAGCGTAGGCGGGGGCTCTGGAAACACCATATATTTT. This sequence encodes CASSVGGGSGNTIYF.

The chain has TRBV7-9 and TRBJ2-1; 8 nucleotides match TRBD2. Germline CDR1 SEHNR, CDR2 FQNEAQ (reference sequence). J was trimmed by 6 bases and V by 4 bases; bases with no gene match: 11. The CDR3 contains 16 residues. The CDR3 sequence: CASSSPRTSPLNEQFF. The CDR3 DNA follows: TGTGCCAGCAGCTCACCGAGGACTAGCCCACTCAATGAGCAGTTCTTC.

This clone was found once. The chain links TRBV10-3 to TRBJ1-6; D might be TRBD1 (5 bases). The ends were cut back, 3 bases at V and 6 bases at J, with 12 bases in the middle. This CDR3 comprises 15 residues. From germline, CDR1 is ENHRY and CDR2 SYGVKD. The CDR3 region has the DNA TGTGCCATCAGTGATTGGGGTCAGGGTAATTCACCCCTCCACTTT. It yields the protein CAISDWGQGNSPLHF.

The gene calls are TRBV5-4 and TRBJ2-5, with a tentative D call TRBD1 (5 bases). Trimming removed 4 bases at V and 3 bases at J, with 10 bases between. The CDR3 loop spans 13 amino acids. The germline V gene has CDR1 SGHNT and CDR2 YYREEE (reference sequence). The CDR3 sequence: CASSRDSKETQYF. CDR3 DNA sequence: TGTGCCAGCAGCCGTGACAGTAAAGAGACCCAGTACTTC.

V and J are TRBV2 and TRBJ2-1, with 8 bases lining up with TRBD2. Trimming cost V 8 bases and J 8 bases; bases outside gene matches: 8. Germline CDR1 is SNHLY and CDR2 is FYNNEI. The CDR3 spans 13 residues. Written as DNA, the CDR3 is TGTGCCAGCCTTAGCGGGGCGGGCGATGAGCAGTTCTTC. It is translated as CASLSGAGDEQFF. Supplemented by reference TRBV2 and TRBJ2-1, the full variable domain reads EPEVTQTPSHQVTQMGQEVILRCVPISNHLYFYWYRQILGQKVEFLVSFYNNEISEKSEIFDDQFSVERPDGSNFTLKIRSTKLEDSAMYFCASLSGAGDEQFFGPGTRLTVL.

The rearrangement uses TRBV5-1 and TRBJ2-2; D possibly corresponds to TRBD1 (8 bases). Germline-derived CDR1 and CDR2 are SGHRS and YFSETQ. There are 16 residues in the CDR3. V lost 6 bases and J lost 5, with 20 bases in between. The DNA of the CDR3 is TGCGCCAGCAAAGACAGGGGAGGGCAGGGTACCGGGGAGCTGTTTTTT. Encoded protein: CASKDRGGQGTGELFF.

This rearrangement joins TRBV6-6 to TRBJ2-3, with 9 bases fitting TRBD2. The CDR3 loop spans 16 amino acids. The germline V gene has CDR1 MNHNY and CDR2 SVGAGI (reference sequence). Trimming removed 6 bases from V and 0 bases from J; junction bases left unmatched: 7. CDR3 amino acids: CASRVGGLASTDTQYF. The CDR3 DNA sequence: TGTGCCAGCAGAGTGGGGGGACTAGCCAGCACAGATACGCAGTATTTT.

Here the CDR3 DNA reads TGTGCCAGCAGTTTAATTCAGGGGGCCTACAATGAGCAGTTCTTC. This codes for CASSLIQGAYNEQFF. V usage is TRBV27 and J usage is TRBJ2-1, with 7 bases that match TRBD1. Germline V lookup: CDR1 MNHEY, CDR2 SMNVEV (reference sequence). The V and J ends lost 2 bases and 2 bases, in that order; junction bases with no gene match: 3. The CDR3 sequence is 15 residues long.

Here the CDR3 reads CAWSVRGSGVESGNTIYF. CDR3 DNA sequence: TGTGCCTGGAGTGTAAGGGGTAGCGGGGTCGAGTCTGGAAACACCATATATTTT. This chain joins TRBV30 and TRBJ1-3, with TRBD1 as a possible D gene (5 bases). Germline CDR1 reads GTSNPN; CDR2 reads SVGIG (reference sequence). This CDR3 has 18 residues. Trimming removed 0 bases from V and 1 base from J, with 19 bases in between.

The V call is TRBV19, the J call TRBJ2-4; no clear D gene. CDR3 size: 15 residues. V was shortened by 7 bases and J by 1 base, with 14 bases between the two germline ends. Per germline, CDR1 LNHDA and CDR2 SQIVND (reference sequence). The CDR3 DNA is TGTGCCAGTACCCAACTCGGCCAGGCCAAAAACATTCAGTACTTC. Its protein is CASTQLGQAKNIQYF.

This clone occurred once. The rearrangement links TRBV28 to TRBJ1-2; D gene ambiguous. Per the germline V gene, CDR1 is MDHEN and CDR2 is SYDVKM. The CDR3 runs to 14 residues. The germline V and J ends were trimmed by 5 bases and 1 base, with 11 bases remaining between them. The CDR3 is CASSKRTNNYGYTF. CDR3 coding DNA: TGTGCCAGCAGTAAGAGGACGAATAACTATGGCTACACCTTC.

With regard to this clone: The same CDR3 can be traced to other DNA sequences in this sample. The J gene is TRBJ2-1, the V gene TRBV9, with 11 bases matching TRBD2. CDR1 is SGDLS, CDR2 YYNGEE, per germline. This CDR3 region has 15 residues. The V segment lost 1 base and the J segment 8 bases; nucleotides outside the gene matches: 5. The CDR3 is CASSVTSGRSDEQFF. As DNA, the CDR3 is TGTGCCAGCAGCGTAACTAGCGGGAGAAGTGATGAGCAGTTCTTC.

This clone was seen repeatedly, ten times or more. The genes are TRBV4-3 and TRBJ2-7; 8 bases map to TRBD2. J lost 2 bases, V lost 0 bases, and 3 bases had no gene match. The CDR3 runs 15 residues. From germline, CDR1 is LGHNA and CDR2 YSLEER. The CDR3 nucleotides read TGCGCCAGCAGCCAAGAAGTAGCGGGGCCCTACGAGCAGTACTTC. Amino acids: CASSQEVAGPYEQYF.

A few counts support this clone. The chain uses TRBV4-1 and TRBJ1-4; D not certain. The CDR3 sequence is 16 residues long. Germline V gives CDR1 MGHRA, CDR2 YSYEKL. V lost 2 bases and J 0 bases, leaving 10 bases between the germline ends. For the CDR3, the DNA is TGCGCCAGCAGCCAACCCGGGAGGGCAACTAATGAAAAACTGTTTTTT. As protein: CASSQPGRATNEKLFF.